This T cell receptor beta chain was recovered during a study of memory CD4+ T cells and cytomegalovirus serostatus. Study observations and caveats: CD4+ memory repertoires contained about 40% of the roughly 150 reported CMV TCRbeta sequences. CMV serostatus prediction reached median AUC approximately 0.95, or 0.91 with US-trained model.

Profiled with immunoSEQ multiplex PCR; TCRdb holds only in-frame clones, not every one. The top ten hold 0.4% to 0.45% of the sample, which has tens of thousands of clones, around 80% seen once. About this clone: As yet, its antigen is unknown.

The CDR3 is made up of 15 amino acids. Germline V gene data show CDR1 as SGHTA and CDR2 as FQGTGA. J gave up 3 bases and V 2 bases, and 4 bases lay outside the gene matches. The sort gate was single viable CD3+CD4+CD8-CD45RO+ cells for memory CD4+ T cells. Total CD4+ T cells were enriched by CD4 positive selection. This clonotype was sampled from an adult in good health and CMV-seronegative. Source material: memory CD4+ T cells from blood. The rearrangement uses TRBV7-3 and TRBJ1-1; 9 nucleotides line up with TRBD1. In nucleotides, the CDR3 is TGTGCCAGCAGCTTAGGGACAGGGAGCCACACTGAAGCTTTCTTT. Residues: CASSLGTGSHTEAFF.